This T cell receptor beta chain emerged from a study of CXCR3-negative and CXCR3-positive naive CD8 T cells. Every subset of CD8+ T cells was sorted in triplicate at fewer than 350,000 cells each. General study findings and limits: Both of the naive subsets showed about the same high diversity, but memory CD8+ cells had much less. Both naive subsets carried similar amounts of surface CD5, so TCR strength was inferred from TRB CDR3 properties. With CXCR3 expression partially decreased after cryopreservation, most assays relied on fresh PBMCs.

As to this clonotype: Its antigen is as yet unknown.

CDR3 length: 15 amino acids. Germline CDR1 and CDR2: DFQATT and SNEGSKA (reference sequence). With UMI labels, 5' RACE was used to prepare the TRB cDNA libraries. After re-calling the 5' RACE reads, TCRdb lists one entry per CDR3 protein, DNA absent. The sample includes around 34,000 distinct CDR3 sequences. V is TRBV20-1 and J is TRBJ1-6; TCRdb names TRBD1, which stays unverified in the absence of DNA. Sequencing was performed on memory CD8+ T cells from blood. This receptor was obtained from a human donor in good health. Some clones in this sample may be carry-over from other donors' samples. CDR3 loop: CSATPVGEENSPLHF.